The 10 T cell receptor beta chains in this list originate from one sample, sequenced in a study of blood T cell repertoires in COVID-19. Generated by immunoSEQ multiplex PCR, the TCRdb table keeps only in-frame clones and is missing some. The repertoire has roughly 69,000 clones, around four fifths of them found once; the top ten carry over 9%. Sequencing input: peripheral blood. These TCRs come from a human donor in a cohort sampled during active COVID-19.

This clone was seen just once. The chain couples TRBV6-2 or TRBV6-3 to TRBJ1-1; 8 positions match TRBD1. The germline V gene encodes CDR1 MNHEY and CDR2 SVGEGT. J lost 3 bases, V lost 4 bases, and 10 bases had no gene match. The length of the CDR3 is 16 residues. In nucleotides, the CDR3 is TGTGCCAGCAGTTCCCGGGACAGGAACCATTACACTGAAGCTTTCTTT. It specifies CASSSRDRNHYTEAFF.

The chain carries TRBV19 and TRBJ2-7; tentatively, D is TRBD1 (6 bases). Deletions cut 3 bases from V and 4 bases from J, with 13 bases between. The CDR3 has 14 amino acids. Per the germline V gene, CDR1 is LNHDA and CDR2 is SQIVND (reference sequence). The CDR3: CASSIRGRGYEQYF. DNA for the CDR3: TGTGCCAGTAGTATTCGGGGCAGGGGATACGAGCAGTACTTC.

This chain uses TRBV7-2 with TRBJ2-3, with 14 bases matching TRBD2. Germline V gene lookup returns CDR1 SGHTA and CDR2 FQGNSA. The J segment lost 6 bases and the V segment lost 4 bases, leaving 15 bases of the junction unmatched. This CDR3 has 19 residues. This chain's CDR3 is CASSSAYVTSGGAGDTQYF. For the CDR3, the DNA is TGTGCCAGCAGCTCTGCTTATGTGACTAGCGGGGGGGCAGGGGATACGCAGTATTTT.

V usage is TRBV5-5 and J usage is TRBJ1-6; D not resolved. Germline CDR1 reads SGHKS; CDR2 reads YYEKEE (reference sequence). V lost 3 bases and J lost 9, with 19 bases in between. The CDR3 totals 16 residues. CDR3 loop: CASSSWTGFGISPLHF. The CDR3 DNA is TGTGCCAGCAGCTCCTGGACCGGTTTCGGGATTTCACCCCTCCACTTT. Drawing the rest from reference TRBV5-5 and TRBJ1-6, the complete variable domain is DAGVTQSPTHLIKTRGQQVTLRCSPISGHKSVSWYQQVLGQGPQFIFQYYEKEERGRGNFPDRFSARQFPNYSSELNVNALLLGDSALYLCASSSWTGFGISPLHFGNGTRLTVT.

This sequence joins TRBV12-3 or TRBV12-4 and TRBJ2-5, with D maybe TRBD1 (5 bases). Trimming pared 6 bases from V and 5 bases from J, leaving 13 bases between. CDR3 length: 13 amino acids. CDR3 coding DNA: TGTGCCAGCAGGGGGCCGGACCCGGAGACCCAGTACTTC. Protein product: CASRGPDPETQYF.

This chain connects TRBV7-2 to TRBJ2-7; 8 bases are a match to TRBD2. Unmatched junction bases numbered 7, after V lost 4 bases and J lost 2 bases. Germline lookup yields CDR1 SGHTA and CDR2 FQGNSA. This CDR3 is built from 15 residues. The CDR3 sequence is CASSSISGSPYEQYF. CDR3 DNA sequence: TGTGCCAGCAGCTCAATCAGCGGGAGTCCCTACGAGCAGTACTTC.

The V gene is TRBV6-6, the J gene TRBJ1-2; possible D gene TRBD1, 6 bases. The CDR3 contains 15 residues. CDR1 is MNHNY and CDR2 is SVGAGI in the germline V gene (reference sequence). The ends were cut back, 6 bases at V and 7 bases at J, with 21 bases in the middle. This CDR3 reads CASRPHATGMGGYTF. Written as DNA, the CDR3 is TGTGCCAGCAGACCCCACGCAACAGGGATGGGTGGCTACACCTTC.

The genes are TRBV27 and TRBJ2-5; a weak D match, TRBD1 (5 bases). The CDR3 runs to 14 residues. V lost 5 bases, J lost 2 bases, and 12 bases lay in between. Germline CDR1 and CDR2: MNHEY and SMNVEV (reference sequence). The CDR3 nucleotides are TGTGCCAGCAGTCCGGCAGGGTGGCAAGAGACCCAGTACTTC. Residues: CASSPAGWQETQYF.

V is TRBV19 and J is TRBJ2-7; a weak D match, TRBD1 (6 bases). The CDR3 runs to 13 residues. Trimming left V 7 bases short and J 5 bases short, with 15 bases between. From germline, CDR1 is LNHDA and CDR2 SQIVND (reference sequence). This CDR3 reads CASTSGTRNEQYF. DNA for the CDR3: TGTGCCAGTACCTCCGGGACAAGGAACGAGCAGTACTTC.

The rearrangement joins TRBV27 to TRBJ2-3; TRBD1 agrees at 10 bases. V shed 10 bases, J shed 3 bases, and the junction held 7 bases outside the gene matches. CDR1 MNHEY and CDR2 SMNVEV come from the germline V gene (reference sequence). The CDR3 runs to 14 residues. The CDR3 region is CATRQGALTDTQYF. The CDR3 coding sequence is TGTGCCACCCGACAGGGGGCGCTGACAGATACGCAGTATTTT.